A single sample gave rise to the 11 T cell receptor beta chains below, sequenced in a study of blood T cell repertoires in COVID-19. Here immunoSEQ multiplex PCR was the method, and the copy in TCRdb shows in-frame clones only, minus some. The sample has some 270,000 clones, 75% to 90% seen once. Sequenced material: PBMCs or T cells enriched from blood (not recorded which). These receptors originate from a woman aged 40 to 50 who had recovered from COVID-19.

This clone is a singleton in its sample. This sequence joins TRBV7-2 and TRBJ2-3, with D possibly matching TRBD2 (5 bases). The length of the CDR3 is 15 residues. The germline V and J ends were trimmed by 1 base and 1 base, with 9 bases remaining between them. CDR1 and CDR2 from the germline V gene are SGHTA and FQGNSA. CDR3 nucleotides: TGTGCCAGCAGCTTAGGGAACGGGGGCACAGATACGCAGTATTTT. It translates to CASSLGNGGTDTQYF.

The CDR3 loop is CASSITSGMHNEQFF. The DNA of the CDR3 is TGTGCCAGTAGTATAACTAGCGGGATGCACAATGAGCAGTTCTTC. The chain is built from TRBV19 and TRBJ2-1; 10 bases line up with TRBD2. There are 15 residues in the CDR3. The germline V gene has CDR1 LNHDA and CDR2 SQIVND (reference sequence). After removal of 2 bases from V and 5 bases from J, the junction contained 3 bases not matched to a gene.

J is TRBJ1-3 and V is TRBV30; 8 positions match TRBD1. Germline V lookup: CDR1 GTSNPN, CDR2 SVGIG (reference sequence). V was clipped by 5 bases and J by 0 bases; unmatched bases: 9. This CDR3 has 16 residues. The DNA for the CDR3 is TGTGCCTGGGGACGGGACAGGTCAAGCTCTGGAAACACCATATATTTT. Protein sequence: CAWGRDRSSSGNTIYF.

The chain links TRBV4-2 to TRBJ2-1, with D possibly being TRBD1 (6 bases). CDR3 length: 15 amino acids. Germline CDR1 reads LGHNA; CDR2 reads YNFKEQ. Trimming removed 1 base from V and 4 bases from J, with 11 bases in between. The CDR3 DNA reads as TGTGCCAGCAGCCAAGTTTCGACAGGATACAATGAGCAGTTCTTC. Residues: CASSQVSTGYNEQFF.

This clone was recorded a few times. CDR3 in amino acids: CAISGQGSSGNTIYF. The CDR3 coding sequence is TGTGCCATCAGTGGCCAGGGGTCGAGCGGAAACACCATATATTTT. The chain links TRBV10-3 to TRBJ1-3; D might be TRBD1 (6 bases). Between the trimmed V and J ends, which lost 4 bases and 4 bases, there was a span of 14 bases. Germline-derived CDR1 and CDR2 are ENHRY and SYGVKD. The CDR3 is 15 amino acids.

This clone was counted only a few times. V usage is TRBV5-1 and J usage is TRBJ2-1; 7 bases are a match to TRBD1. Per the germline V gene, CDR1 is SGHRS and CDR2 is YFSETQ. The CDR3 length is 16 residues. V lost 0 bases to trimming and J lost 7 bases; unmatched junction nucleotides: 10. CDR3 nucleotide sequence: TGCGCCAGCAGCTTGGGGCAGGGGGAAGTGTTTAATGAGCAGTTCTTC. Encoded protein: CASSLGQGEVFNEQFF.

This sequence joins TRBV5-3 and TRBJ1-6; 7 bases are a match to TRBD1. TRBV5-3 is labeled an ORF, and its function is uncertain. This CDR3 comprises 17 residues. The ends lost 0 bases at V and 7 bases at J; junction bases unmatched: 10. The CDR3: CARSLELKGAENSPLHF. Written as DNA, the CDR3 is TGTGCCAGAAGCTTGGAGCTCAAGGGGGCTGAGAATTCACCCCTCCACTTT.

The J gene is TRBJ2-7, the V gene TRBV21-1; the DNA was not used to check the table's D call, TRBD2. TRBV21-1 is designated a pseudogene. There are 16 residues in the CDR3. As DNA, the CDR3 is TGTGCCAGCAGCGGAGCGGGAGGGCCATTCTCGTACGAGCAGTACTTC. Translation gives CASSGAGGPFSYEQYF.

The V call is TRBV30, the J call TRBJ2-2, with D perhaps matching TRBD2 (5 bases). CDR3 length: 13 amino acids. The germline gives CDR1 GTSNPN, CDR2 SVGIG (reference sequence). V lost 4 bases and J 4 bases, leaving 10 bases between the germline ends. CDR3 coding DNA: TGTGCCTGGAAACGGGGTAGCACCGGGGAGCTGTTTTTT. Protein sequence: CAWKRGSTGELFF.

The chain carries TRBV30 and TRBJ2-5, with unresolved D. Per germline, CDR1 GTSNPN and CDR2 SVGIG (reference sequence). Trimming shortened V by 2 bases and J by 5 bases, and 15 bases separated the two germline ends. The length of the CDR3 is 14 residues. CDR3 region: CAWSSDSRWETQYF. The CDR3 nucleotides read TGTGCCTGGAGTTCGGATTCTAGGTGGGAGACCCAGTACTTC.

This rearrangement joins TRBV3-1 (or the pseudogene TRBV3-2) to TRBJ2-3; no definite D call. V lost 2 bases, J lost 2 bases, and 11 bases lay in between. Germline CDR1 LGHDT, CDR2 YNNKEL (reference sequence). This CDR3 is built from 15 residues. In nucleotides, the CDR3 is TGTGCCAGCAGCCAATGGGCAGGCCTCACAGATACGCAGTATTTT. Residues: CASSQWAGLTDTQYF.